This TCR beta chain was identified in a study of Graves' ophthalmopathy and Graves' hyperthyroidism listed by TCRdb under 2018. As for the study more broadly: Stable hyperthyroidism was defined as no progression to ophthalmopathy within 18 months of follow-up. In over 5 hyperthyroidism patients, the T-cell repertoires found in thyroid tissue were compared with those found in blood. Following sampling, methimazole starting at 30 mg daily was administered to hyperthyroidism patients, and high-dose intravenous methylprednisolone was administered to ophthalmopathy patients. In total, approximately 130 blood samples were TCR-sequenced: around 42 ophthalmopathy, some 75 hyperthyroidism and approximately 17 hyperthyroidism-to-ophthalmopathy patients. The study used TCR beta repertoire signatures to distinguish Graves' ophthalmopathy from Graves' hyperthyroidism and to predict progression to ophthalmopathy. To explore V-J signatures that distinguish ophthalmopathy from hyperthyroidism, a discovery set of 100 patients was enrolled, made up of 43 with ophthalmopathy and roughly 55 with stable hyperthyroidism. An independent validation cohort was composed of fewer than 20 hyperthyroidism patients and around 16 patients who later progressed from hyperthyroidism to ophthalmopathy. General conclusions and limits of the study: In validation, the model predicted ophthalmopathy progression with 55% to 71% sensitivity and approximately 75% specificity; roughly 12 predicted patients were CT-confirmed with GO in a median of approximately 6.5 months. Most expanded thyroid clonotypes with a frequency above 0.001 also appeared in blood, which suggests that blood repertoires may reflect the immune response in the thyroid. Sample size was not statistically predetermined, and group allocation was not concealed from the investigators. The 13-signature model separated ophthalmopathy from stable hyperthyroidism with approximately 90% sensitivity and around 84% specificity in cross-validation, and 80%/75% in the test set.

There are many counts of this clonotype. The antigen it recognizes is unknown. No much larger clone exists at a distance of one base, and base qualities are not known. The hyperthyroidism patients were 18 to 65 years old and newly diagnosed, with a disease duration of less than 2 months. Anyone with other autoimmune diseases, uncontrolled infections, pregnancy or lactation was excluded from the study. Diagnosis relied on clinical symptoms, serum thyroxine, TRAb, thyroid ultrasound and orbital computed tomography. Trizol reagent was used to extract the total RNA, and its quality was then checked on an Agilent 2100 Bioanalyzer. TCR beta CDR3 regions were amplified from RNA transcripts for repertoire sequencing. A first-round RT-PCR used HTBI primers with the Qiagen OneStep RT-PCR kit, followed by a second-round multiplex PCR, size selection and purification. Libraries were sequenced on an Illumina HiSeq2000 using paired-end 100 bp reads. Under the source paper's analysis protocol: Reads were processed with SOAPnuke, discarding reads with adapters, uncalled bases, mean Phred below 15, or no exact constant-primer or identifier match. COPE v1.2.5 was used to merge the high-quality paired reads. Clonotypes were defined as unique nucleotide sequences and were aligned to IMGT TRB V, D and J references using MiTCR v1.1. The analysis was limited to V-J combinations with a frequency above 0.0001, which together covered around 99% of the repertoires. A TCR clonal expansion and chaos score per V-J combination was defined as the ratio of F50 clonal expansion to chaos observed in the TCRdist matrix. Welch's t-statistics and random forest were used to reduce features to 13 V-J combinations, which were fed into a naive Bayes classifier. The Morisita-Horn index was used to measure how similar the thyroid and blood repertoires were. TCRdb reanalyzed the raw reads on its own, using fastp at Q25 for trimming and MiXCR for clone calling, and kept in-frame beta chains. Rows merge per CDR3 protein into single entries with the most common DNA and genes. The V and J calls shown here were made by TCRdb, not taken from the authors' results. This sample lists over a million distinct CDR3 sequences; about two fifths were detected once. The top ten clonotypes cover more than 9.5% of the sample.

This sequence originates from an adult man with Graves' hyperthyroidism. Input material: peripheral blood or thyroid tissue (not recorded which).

Read as DNA, the sequence is TGCGCCAGCAGCACGTCGACAGGGAGTAATTCACCCCTCCACTTT. Its protein is CASSTSTGSNSPLHF. The V gene is TRBV5-1 and the J gene is TRBJ1-6; 7 central nucleotides agree with TRBD1. Trimming accounts for 4 bases at V and 6 bases at J, while the number of junction bases matched to no gene is 7. The CDR3 sequence holds 15 residues, the cysteine and phenylalanine included. Kept here is only the CDR3 DNA, which spans 45 bases and is read in frame from base 1. CDR1 and CDR2 are read off the germline V gene as SGHRS and YFSETQ.